This TCR beta chain was documented in a study of blood T cell repertoires in COVID-19 (dated by TCRdb to between 2020 and 2021). For context, the study as a whole: The collaborator samples originated in the United States, Italy and Spain and spanned the acute and convalescent phases of COVID-19. A de-identified subject ID, COVID-19 status, age in years and sex were almost always included in the sample metadata. Deeply sampled blood TCRbeta repertoires from subjects exposed to, actively infected with, or recovered from COVID-19 were included in the dataset. The material from the prospective study consisted of cDNA or gDNA derived from T cells, B-cell-depleted T cells, or PBMCs. Samples came from the ongoing ImmuneRACE study (first 160 participants) plus 1,254 subjects from 6 global collaborators. A freely available public database, intended as a resource for researchers studying the immune response to SARS-CoV-2, is where the repertoires were released. Where available, HLA class I and class II types were taken from metadata supplied by the sample provider and were not determined by assay-based typing.

One collaborating source in Seattle enrolled patients while the patients were actively infected and followed the patients over time throughout the course of disease. Each collaborating institution followed its own protocols to collect whole blood in K2EDTA tubes. For TCRbeta analysis, collaborators shipped samples as frozen whole blood, isolated PBMCs, or DNA extracted from either of those sample types. As encoded in the germline V gene (reference sequence), CDR1 is MNHNY while CDR2 is SVGAGI. A distance of 15 bases separates the germline ends of V and J, which lose 5 bases and 7 bases respectively. From the cysteine through the phenylalanine, the CDR3 covers 14 amino acids. Only the CDR3 DNA is retained, 42 bases long and in frame from the first base. Regarding this clone: Its target antigen remains unknown. Per-nucleotide qualities are absent, and no much larger clonotype sits a single base away.

The paper's findings and limits, for the study overall: How much clinical and demographic metadata was included differed by source and by participant, and the metadata was provided uncurated.

TCRbeta CDR3 regions were amplified from genomic DNA using the immunoSEQ Assay, a bias-controlled multiplex PCR. As for the authors' bioinformatics: The number of nucleated cells in each sample was estimated from the amplification of reference gene primers within the assay. To quantify the absolute abundance of each unique TCRbeta CDR3 rearrangement, sequence reads were collapsed and filtered. For each sample, productive Simpson clonality was calculated by taking the square root of Simpson's diversity index across productive rearrangements. TCRdb limited this immuneACCESS table to in-frame rearrangements with V and J called. A share of clones is missing; checked studies link under half to unresolved V genes, and the rest is unexplained. Clonal size and the V and J genes are those of that table, whereas D and trimming came from the DNA. The sample table lists 300,000 to 400,000 clones, roughly 90% of them with a count of one. Clones ranked in the top ten supply 2.5% to 3.5% of the sample.

The specimen was peripheral blood. The TCR was taken from a woman under 40 with COVID-19, enrolled during active disease. Rearrangement joined TRBV6-6 to TRBJ1-5; no D gene can be assigned with confidence. The sequence in DNA is TGTGCCAGCAGTACACCCCCCTTTAGCCAGCCCCAGCATTTT. Protein translation: CASSTPPFSQPQHF.